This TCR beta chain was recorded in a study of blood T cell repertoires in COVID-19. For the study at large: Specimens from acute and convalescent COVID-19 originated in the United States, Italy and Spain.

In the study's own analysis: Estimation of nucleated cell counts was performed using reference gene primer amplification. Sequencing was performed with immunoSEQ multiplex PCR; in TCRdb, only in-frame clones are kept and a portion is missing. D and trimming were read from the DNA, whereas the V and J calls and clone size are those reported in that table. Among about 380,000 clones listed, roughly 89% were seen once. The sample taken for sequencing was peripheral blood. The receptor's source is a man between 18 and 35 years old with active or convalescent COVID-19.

The CDR3 loop is CATGGTGKRGVDQPQHF. In DNA form, the CDR3 reads TGTGCCACGGGGGGGACAGGGAAAAGAGGAGTCGATCAGCCCCAGCATTTT. The chain is built from TRBV7-2 and TRBJ1-5; 9 bases fit TRBD1. Germline CDR1 is SGHTA and CDR2 is FQGNSA. After removal of 10 bases from V and 5 bases from J, the junction contained 18 bases not matched to a gene. This CDR3 is built from 17 residues.